These T cell receptor beta chains were read from a single sample in a study of blood T cell repertoires in COVID-19. The repertoire was sequenced with immunoSEQ multiplex PCR; TCRdb's copy has only in-frame clones and lacks some. The repertoire holds some 380,000 clones, with more than 75% as singletons. The sample taken for sequencing was peripheral blood. The receptor set was obtained from a human donor with acute or convalescent COVID-19. The donor label of this sample is uncertain. The CDR3 runs from the conserved cysteine through the conserved F or W. The D gene is left open where the match is weak. Part of the rows lack a size; the others show once, few, many or a class for expanded clones.

V	size	J	D	DNA	CDR3
TRBV28	.	TRBJ1-6	.	TGTGCCAGCAGTACGCCTGTCCGGGTGCTCGGAGTCCACTTT	CASSTPVRVLGVHF
TRBV5-1	.	TRBJ1-5	TRBD1	TGCGCCAGCAGTTTGGAGGCGACAGGGGGCCTCAATCAGCCCCAGCATTTT	CASSLEATGGLNQPQHF
TRBV5-1	.	TRBJ2-1	TRBD2	TGCGCCAGCAGGAGGGTATTCCTAACTAGCGGGTATGGGTATGAGCAGTTCTTC	CASRRVFLTSGYGYEQFF
TRBV12-3/TRBV12-4	.	TRBJ2-1	.	TGTGCCAGCGGAGCTGGCAGATACAATGAGCAGTTCTTC	CASGAGRYNEQFF
TRBV3-1/TRBV3-2	.	TRBJ2-7	TRBD2	TGTGCCAGCAGCCGGGGTTTAGCGGGAGGGTCGGGGCAGTACTTC	CASSRGLAGGSGQYF
TRBV9	.	TRBJ1-4	TRBD1	TGTGCCAGCAGCGTAGGGACAGGGGCGAATAATGAAAAACTGTTTTTT	CASSVGTGANNEKLFF
TRBV6-5	.	TRBJ2-2	.	TGTGCCAGCAGACAAGGACAGACGCTCACCGGGGAGCTGTTTTTT	CASRQGQTLTGELFF
TRBV4-1	.	TRBJ2-2	.	TGCGCCAGCAGTGCAAGGGGAACCGGGGAGCTGTTTTTT	CASSARGTGELFF
TRBV18	.	TRBJ1-4	.	TGTGCCAGCTCACCTGGATTAGGGGTGACTAATGAAAAACTGTTTTTT	CASSPGLGVTNEKLFF
TRBV24-1	.	TRBJ1-2	.	TGTGCCGCCGAACAGGGAGTCGATGGCTACACCTTC	CAAEQGVDGYTF
TRBV9	.	TRBJ2-3	.	TGTGCCAGCAGCATCTCCCCAGATACGCAGTATTTT	CASSISPDTQYF
TRBV25-1	.	TRBJ1-2	.	TGTGCCAGCACCTACTCCCTGGGCTACACCTTC	CASTYSLGYTF
TRBV19	.	TRBJ1-3	TRBD1	TGTGCCAGTGATGACAGGGGGACGTCCCGTGGAAACACCATATATTTT	CASDDRGTSRGNTIYF
TRBV19	.	TRBJ1-2	TRBD1	TGTGCCAGTAGAGCCTCGGGACAGGGGATCTATGGCTACACCTTC	CASRASGQGIYGYTF
TRBV24-1	.	TRBJ2-2	TRBD1	TGTGCCACCAGTGATCCGCCTGGGAAGGGGGCGCCCACCGGGGAGCTGTTTTTT	CATSDPPGKGAPTGELFF
TRBV7-8	.	TRBJ2-3	.	TGTGCCAGCAGCTTAGTTGGACAGTTCACAGATACGCAGTATTTT	CASSLVGQFTDTQYF
TRBV30	.	TRBJ1-2	TRBD1	TGTGCCTGGAGTGACTTGGTCAGGGGGAGCTATGGCTACACCTTC	CAWSDLVRGSYGYTF
TRBV28	few	TRBJ2-2	.	TGTGCCAGCAGCTTTGTCTCGGCAGGGGCCGGGGAGCTGTTTTTT	CASSFVSAGAGELFF
TRBV18	.	TRBJ2-1	TRBD2	TGTGCCAGCTCACCCCAAGCTAGCGGGAGTTTGAATGAGCAGTTCTTC	CASSPQASGSLNEQFF
TRBV21-1	.	TRBJ1-5	.	TGTGCCAGCAGCAAAGTGAGGGGAGGGGACGCGGGCAATCAGCCCCAGCATTTT	CASSKVRGGDAGNQPQHF
TRBV6-5	.	TRBJ1-1	.	TGTGCCAGCAGTTACACCCCTCTGGGCGCCACTGAAGCTTTCTTT	CASSYTPLGATEAFF
TRBV5-4	.	TRBJ1-2	.	TGTGCCAGCAGCCCCGACCAGGGCGTTTATGGCTACACCTTC	CASSPDQGVYGYTF
TRBV7-2	.	TRBJ2-5	.	TGTGCCAGCAGCCCCTTCTGGGGGGGCCGGGAGACCCAGTACTTC	CASSPFWGGRETQYF
TRBV28	few	TRBJ1-2	TRBD1	TGTGCCAGCAGTTTCTGGACAGGGGATGGCTACACCTTC	CASSFWTGDGYTF
TRBV6-1	.	TRBJ1-2	.	TGTGCCAGCAGTGAAGGCACTCGGGGTGGCTACACCTTC	CASSEGTRGGYTF
TRBV6-5	.	TRBJ2-7	.	TGTGCCAGCAGTTCCCTTCGGGGGAGGAGCTCCTACGAGCAGTACTTC	CASSSLRGRSSYEQYF
TRBV6-5	.	TRBJ1-3	.	TGTGCCAGCAGTCTAACGCGGGGGGATGGAAACACCATATATTTT	CASSLTRGDGNTIYF
TRBV5-5	.	TRBJ2-3	.	TGTGCCAGCAGCCCGTGGACTGCTAGCACAGATACGCAGTATTTT	CASSPWTASTDTQYF
TRBV2	.	TRBJ1-1	.	TGTGCCAGCAGCACTATGAGAATGACGGGTTACACTGAAGCTTTCTTT	CASSTMRMTGYTEAFF
TRBV11-2	.	TRBJ1-1	.	TGTGCCAGCAGCTTAGTAAGGCAGGGAAGGGCTGAAGCTTTCTTT	CASSLVRQGRAEAFF
TRBV7-9	.	TRBJ2-7	.	TGTGCCAGCAGTTTAACCCGGGGACTGGGTAGCTACGAGCAGTACTTC	CASSLTRGLGSYEQYF
TRBV5-8	.	TRBJ1-5	TRBD1	TGTGCCAGCAGGACACAGGGGCTTAGCAATCAGCCCCAGCATTTT	CASRTQGLSNQPQHF
TRBV6-2/TRBV6-3	.	TRBJ2-2	TRBD1	TGTGCCAGCAGTAGGGGACAGGGAGGCACCGGGGAGCTGTTTTTT	CASSRGQGGTGELFF
TRBV6-6	.	TRBJ2-7	TRBD1	TGTGCCAGCAGCGGGACAGGGGCGATTAGCTCCTACGAGCAGTACTTC	CASSGTGAISSYEQYF
TRBV5-1	.	TRBJ2-1	.	TGCGCCAGCAGTTCTTTGGACTCTCCATACAATGAGCAGTTCTTC	CASSSLDSPYNEQFF
TRBV3-1/TRBV3-2	few	TRBJ2-1	TRBD2	TGTGCCAGCAGCCAAACTAGCGGGGGTTTGAATGAGCAGTTCTTC	CASSQTSGGLNEQFF
TRBV30	.	TRBJ1-2	.	TGTGCCTGGCGCCGGGGGGGCTACACCTTC	CAWRRGGYTF
TRBV2	.	TRBJ1-6	.	TGTGCCAGCAGCCACAGGCCAGATAATTCACCCCTCCACTTT	CASSHRPDNSPLHF
TRBV6-5	.	TRBJ2-4	TRBD1	TGTGCCAGCAGCCGGGACAGGGGAAACATTCAGTACTTC	CASSRDRGNIQYF
TRBV7-2	.	TRBJ2-2	.	TGTGCCAGCAGGGGGGACTCCCTAGTCGGGGAGCTGTTTTTT	CASRGDSLVGELFF
TRBV18	.	TRBJ1-1	TRBD1	TGTGCCAGCTCACCGGGGAGAGGGGGCTTGACTGAAGCTTTCTTT	CASSPGRGGLTEAFF
TRBV2	.	TRBJ1-2	.	TGTGCCAGCCGGGAGGGTGGGCGATATGGCTACACCTTC	CASREGGRYGYTF
TRBV14	.	TRBJ2-1	TRBD2	TGTGCCAGCAGCCAAGCGGGGGGATCTGAGCAGTTCTTC	CASSQAGGSEQFF
TRBV6-1	.	TRBJ1-1	.	TGTGCCAGCAGTGAACACGGGAACACTGAAGCTTTCTTT	CASSEHGNTEAFF
TRBV19	.	TRBJ1-5	.	TGTGCCAGTAGTACACCCCGACAGAATAGCAATCAGCCCCAGCATTTT	CASSTPRQNSNQPQHF
TRBV19	once	TRBJ2-3	TRBD2	TGTGCCAGTAGAGTGGGCGGGAGCGCAGATACGCAGTATTTT	CASRVGGSADTQYF
TRBV28	once	TRBJ1-2	TRBD1	TGTGCCAGCAGAGTGACCGGGACAGGGGGCTATGGCTACACCTTC	CASRVTGTGGYGYTF
TRBV19	.	TRBJ1-2	.	TGTGCCAGCAACGACAAACATGAAATTCCTGGCTACACCTTC	CASNDKHEIPGYTF
TRBV6-5	.	TRBJ1-6	TRBD1	TGTGCCAGCAGTTACGACAGGGGGAACAATTCACCCCTCCACTTT	CASSYDRGNNSPLHF
TRBV10-3	.	TRBJ2-4	.	TGTGCCATCAGTGAGCCCCGGGTAGGGGCACAGAAAAACATTCAGTACTTC	CAISEPRVGAQKNIQYF
TRBV2	.	TRBJ1-1	.	TGTGCCAGCAGTGTCCCCGGGAACACTGAAGCTTTCTTT	CASSVPGNTEAFF
TRBV3-1/TRBV3-2	.	TRBJ1-5	.	TGTGCCAGCAGCCGTATGGCGGGGGATCAGCCCCAGCATTTT	CASSRMAGDQPQHF
TRBV21-1	.	TRBJ2-7	.	TGTGCCAGCAGCAAAGATAAAAGGACTAGCGGTACCTACGAGCAGTACTTC	CASSKDKRTSGTYEQYF
TRBV10-2	once	TRBJ2-1	TRBD2	TGCGCCAGCACCTCTAGCGGTACCTCCTACAATGAGCAGTTCTTC	CASTSSGTSYNEQFF
TRBV5-6	few	TRBJ2-1	TRBD2	TGTGCCAGCAGGGGACTAGCTAGGGATGAGCAGTTCTTC	CASRGLARDEQFF
TRBV7-6	.	TRBJ1-1	TRBD1	TGTGCCAGCAGGGCGACAGGGGGCACTGAAGCTTTCTTT	CASRATGGTEAFF
TRBV10-3	.	TRBJ2-7	.	TGTGCCATCAGTGACGCCCGGACTACGTCGTACGAGCAGTACTTC	CAISDARTTSYEQYF
TRBV19	once	TRBJ2-1	.	TGTGCCAGTAGTATAGTACTAGCCCGATACAATGAGCAGTTCTTC	CASSIVLARYNEQFF